The rows below give T cell receptor beta chains drawn from one sample of a study of blood T cell repertoires in COVID-19. The repertoire was sequenced with immunoSEQ multiplex PCR; TCRdb's copy has only in-frame clones and lacks some. Among about 120,000 clones listed, 85% to 90% were seen once. The sample taken for sequencing was peripheral blood. The receptors shown here come from a man older than 75 with acute or convalescent COVID-19. Both conserved end residues are part of each CDR3. D genes are given only for firm matches. A clone size is listed for some rows: how often the clone was seen (once, few, many), or a class if it is expanded.

v_gene	d_gene	abundance	j_gene	CDR3nt	CDR3aa
TRBV7-8	.	few	TRBJ2-3	TGTGCCAGCAGCTTACAGGGGTTGGGCACAGATACGCAGTATTTT	CASSLQGLGTDTQYF
TRBV9	TRBD1	.	TRBJ1-1	TGTGCCAGCAGCGTTCTAGGGACAGGGGTCACTGAAGCTTTCTTT	CASSVLGTGVTEAFF
TRBV5-4	TRBD1	few	TRBJ1-2	TGTGCCAGCAGCTTGGTCATGGCGGCAGGGGGTGGCTATGGCTACACCTTC	CASSLVMAAGGGYGYTF
TRBV30	TRBD1	.	TRBJ1-4	TGTGCCTCGACAGACAGGGGTGCCGAAAAACTGTTTTTT	CASTDRGAEKLFF
TRBV11-3	.	.	TRBJ1-1	TGTGCCAGCAGCCCCCAGCGCGGAGTGGTCACTGAAGCTTTCTTT	CASSPQRGVVTEAFF
TRBV9	.	.	TRBJ1-1	TGTGCCAGCAGCGTAGGACAGATGAACACTGAAGCTTTCTTT	CASSVGQMNTEAFF
TRBV20-1	TRBD1	.	TRBJ1-2	TGCAGTGCTGGGACAGTTTATGGCTACACCTTC	CSAGTVYGYTF
TRBV6-6	.	.	TRBJ1-5	TGTGCCAGCAGTTACTATGTATCCCCCGATCAGCCCCAGCATTTT	CASSYYVSPDQPQHF
TRBV5-4	TRBD1	.	TRBJ1-1	TGTGCCAGCAGCCCCGACAGGGCGAACACTGAAGCTTTCTTT	CASSPDRANTEAFF
TRBV5-5	TRBD1	.	TRBJ1-6	TGTGCCAGCACCCGGACTCCGGGACAGGGATATTCACCCCTCCACTTT	CASTRTPGQGYSPLHF
TRBV9	TRBD1	.	TRBJ1-2	TGTGCCAGCAGCGTTGACAGGGGGGATGGCTACACCTTC	CASSVDRGDGYTF
TRBV7-2	TRBD1	.	TRBJ2-5	TGTGCCAGCAGCTTAGAGGCAGGGGGCCAAGAGACCCAGTACTTC	CASSLEAGGQETQYF
TRBV29-1	.	.	TRBJ1-2	TGCAGTTCGTGGGCCTCCTATCGCTACACCTTC	CSSWASYRYTF
TRBV12-5	TRBD1	.	TRBJ2-3	TGTGCTAGTGGTTTGACACGGGACAGGGGCAACCCAGATACGCAGTATTTT	CASGLTRDRGNPDTQYF
TRBV5-1	.	.	TRBJ2-1	TGCGCCAGCAGCTCGGGACTCTACAATGAGCAGTTCTTC	CASSSGLYNEQFF
TRBV3-1/TRBV3-2	TRBD1	.	TRBJ2-2	TGTGCCAGCAGCCAGACAGGGACCGGGGAGCTGTTTTTT	CASSQTGTGELFF
TRBV3-1/TRBV3-2	.	.	TRBJ1-1	TGTGCCAGCAGCCAATACAGGAACACTGAAGCTTTCTTT	CASSQYRNTEAFF
TRBV6-2/TRBV6-3	.	.	TRBJ1-2	TGTGCCAGCAGCCCCAGCTTCGGGGGGGCTGGTGGCTACACCTTC	CASSPSFGGAGGYTF
TRBV2	.	.	TRBJ1-1	TGTGCCAGCAGTGATAGGGTGGGGCACACTGAAGCTTTCTTT	CASSDRVGHTEAFF
TRBV7-9	.	.	TRBJ2-3	TGTGCCAGCAGCCCGACCGGCGGGCCCACAGATACGCAGTATTTT	CASSPTGGPTDTQYF
TRBV7-6	TRBD2	once	TRBJ2-3	TGTGCCAGCAGCTTACCCAAGCAGCGGGGAGACACAGATACGCAGTATTTT	CASSLPKQRGDTDTQYF
TRBV7-2	TRBD2	.	TRBJ2-1	TGTGCCAGCAGCGACGGGAGGAGCAATGAGCAGTTCTTC	CASSDGRSNEQFF
TRBV10-3	.	.	TRBJ2-5	TGTGCCATCAGTGAGGCAGTCTCCCAAGAGACCCAGTACTTC	CAISEAVSQETQYF
TRBV25-1	.	.	TRBJ1-1	TGTGCCAGCACAGAGACAGGTATTAACACTGAAGCTTTCTTT	CASTETGINTEAFF